This record looks at one T cell receptor beta chain sequence and its context. The antigen it recognizes is unknown. Base quality data are lacking; no much larger clone is found one base away. This sample was included in a study of blood T cells in healthy people across ages (dated by TCRdb to about 2015). General notes on the study: Template switching captured roughly one uniquely barcoded TCR beta cDNA molecule per two T cells in model experiments. Age-related changes in TCR beta repertoire diversity were measured in the study by deep sequencing normalized with unique cDNA molecular identifiers. The donors were divided into four age groups: young (average around 15 years), middle-aged (around 37), aged (roughly 60) and long-lived (about 80). Two additional independent replicas of 1 million unique cDNA reads from the same blood draw were analyzed for two donors (one aged 18 to 30 and one aged 80 or older). General study outcomes and caveats: Compared with the aged group, the long-lived group had more naive CD4+ T cells, fewer expanded clones and increased TCR diversity, a pattern suggesting age selection. Donor CMV infection status was unknown, potentially confounding age-related changes in expanded clonotypes. Total diversity estimates from one million sequenced T cells were considered lower bounds and underestimates. Because profiling used bulk unsorted PBMCs, naive and antigen-experienced compartments could not be compared conclusively. There was a strong correlation between observed TCR beta diversity and the percentage of naive T cells measured by flow cytometry. As age increased, observed TCR beta diversity per million T cells dropped in a roughly linear way, and a significant reduction was already evident by age 40.

CDR1 and CDR2, looked up from the germline V gene, are MNHEY and SVGAGI. Trimmed from V: 6 bases; trimmed from J: 5 bases; junction bases lacking a gene match: 6. The CDR3 spans 14 residues, from the cysteine through the phenylalanine. Only the CDR3 part of the read is kept: 42 bases, read in frame from the first base. Systemically healthy Caucasian individuals from Russia, 35 to 40 in total and aged about 6 to 95 years, were included as donors. Approximately 9.3 milliliters of peripheral blood were collected from each donor into EDTA-treated Vacutainer tubes. Ficoll-Paque density-gradient centrifugation was used to isolate PBMCs, with at least 7 million obtained per sample. Trizol reagent was used to extract total RNA from the PBMCs, yielding at least 6 micrograms per sample. For every donor, an aliquot of PBMCs went through flow cytometry to measure the percentages of naive CD45RAhigh/CD27high T cells.

The library was obtained by 5' RACE. Instrument on record: Illumina HiSeq 2500. The second PCR ran for about 7 to 11 cycles and used a J-beta primer mix along with a sample-barcoded 5' primer. A unique molecular identifier was introduced onto each TCR beta cDNA molecule by a template-switch 5' adaptor carrying 12 random nucleotides. Each sample yielded at least 2.5 million CDR3-containing paired-end reads. The Mint cDNA synthesis kit, primed by a TRBC-specific oligonucleotide, was used to synthesize first-strand cDNA from all RNA. After uracil-DNA glycosylase treatment, a first 18-cycle PCR used universal primers M1SS and BC2_uni_R on all cDNA. Concerning the study's data processing: Normalization of each sample was performed by random selection of 1 million high-quality reads, each carrying a distinct molecular identifier. Instead of being binned into consensus sequences, reads that shared molecular identifiers were thrown out. MiTCR, with a Q25 quality threshold and the strictest error-elimination algorithm, was used for CDR3 identification, clonotype clustering and error correction. A nonparametric unseen species model with Euler transformation was used to estimate a lower bound on total TCR beta diversity. TCRdb applied fastp at Q25 and MiXCR to the public reads, then kept only in-frame beta chains. For every CDR3 protein sequence, its rows merge into one entry that carries the most common genes and DNA. The V and J calls and clone size come from TCRdb's table, not from the authors' own analysis. In all, the sample holds some 850,000 distinct CDR3 sequences, and roughly 24% of those were seen once. Together, the top ten hold under 3% of the sample.

These sequences were also reported in another study, on T cells of mothers and their children. The second paper states: Nine systemically healthy Caucasian individuals, comprising three mothers and their six children, were included as donors. cDNA synthesis used all of the extracted RNA, with 1.5 ug of RNA in each 15 ul reaction. In the second PCR, the M1S primer introduced both the sample barcodes and 2-4 random nucleotides. More than 8 million TCR beta CDR3 reads were obtained from each mother, and 2.5 million to 3 million reads were obtained from each child. In both related and unrelated pairs, thymic selection shapes the output of TCR recombination in a similar way, with inherited differences having only a minor effect. Normalized repertoire overlap was always slightly but never significantly higher in related than unrelated mother-child pairs. No persistent microchimeric T cell clones were detected, at a sensitivity of roughly 96 clones per million clonotypes. To look for features that set related mother-child pairs apart from unrelated individuals, the researchers ran deep NGS to compare the TCR beta repertoires of mothers and children. Mothers averaged roughly 40 +/- 4 years of age and children averaged around 10 +/- 4 years. After adapter ligation was performed with NEBNext reagents, the libraries were sequenced on an Illumina HiSeq 2000 with 100+100 nt paired-end reads. To avoid cross-contamination, the mother libraries and the child libraries were prepared a month apart and sequenced in separate runs. Each donor had between about 450,000 and 2,300,000 distinct TCR beta clonotypes identified. Naive TCR beta clonotypes were estimated from low-frequency clonotypes matched to each donor's FACS-determined naive share, without sorting.

The TCR comes from a boy younger than 18 in good health. Recombination connected TRBV6-5 to TRBJ2-1; 8 middle bases align to TRBD2. The source material was blood. DNA sequence: TGTGCCAGCAGAAATAGCGGGACGGACAATGAGCAGTTCTTC. It is translated as CASRNSGTDNEQFF.